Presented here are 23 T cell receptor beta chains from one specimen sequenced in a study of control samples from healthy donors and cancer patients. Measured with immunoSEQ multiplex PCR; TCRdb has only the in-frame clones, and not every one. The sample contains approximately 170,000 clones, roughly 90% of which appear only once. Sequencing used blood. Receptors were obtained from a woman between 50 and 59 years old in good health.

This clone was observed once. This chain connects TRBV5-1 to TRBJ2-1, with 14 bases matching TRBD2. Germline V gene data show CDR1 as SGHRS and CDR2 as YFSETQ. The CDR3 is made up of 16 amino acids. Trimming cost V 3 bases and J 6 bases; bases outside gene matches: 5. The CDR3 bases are TGCGCCAGCAGCTCCCCGGGACTAGCGGGGGTCAATGAGCAGTTCTTC. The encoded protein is CASSSPGLAGVNEQFF.

CDR3 in amino acids: CASSLTSQSSDTQYF. The CDR3 nucleotides are TGCGCCAGCAGTCTTACTAGCCAATCCTCCGATACGCAGTATTTT. The chain recombines TRBV10-2 with TRBJ2-3, with D maybe TRBD2 (6 bases). With 5 bases removed from V and 6 bases from J, the gap between germline ends came to 18 bases. This CDR3 region has 15 residues. Germline assignment: CDR1 WSHSY and CDR2 SAAADI.

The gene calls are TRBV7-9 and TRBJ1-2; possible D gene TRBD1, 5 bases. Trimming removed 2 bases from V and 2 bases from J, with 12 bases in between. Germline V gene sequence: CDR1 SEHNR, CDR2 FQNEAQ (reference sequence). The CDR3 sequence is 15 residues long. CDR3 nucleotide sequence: TGTGCCAGCAGCTTAAGTCAGGGAACAAACTATGGCTACACCTTC. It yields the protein CASSLSQGTNYGYTF.

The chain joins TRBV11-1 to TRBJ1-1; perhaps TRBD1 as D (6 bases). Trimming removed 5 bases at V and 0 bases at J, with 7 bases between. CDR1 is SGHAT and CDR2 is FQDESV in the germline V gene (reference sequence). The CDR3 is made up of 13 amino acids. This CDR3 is CASSAGVNTEAFF. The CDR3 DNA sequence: TGTGCCAGCAGCGCAGGGGTGAACACTGAAGCTTTCTTT.

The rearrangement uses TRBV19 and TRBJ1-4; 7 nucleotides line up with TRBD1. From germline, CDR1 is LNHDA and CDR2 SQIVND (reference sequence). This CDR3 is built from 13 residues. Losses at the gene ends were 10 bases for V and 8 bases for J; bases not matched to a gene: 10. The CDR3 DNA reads TGTGCCACCCTAACAGGGGAGGGAGAAAAACTGTTTTTT. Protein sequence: CATLTGEGEKLFF.

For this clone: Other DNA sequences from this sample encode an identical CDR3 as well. CDR3 nucleotide sequence: TGTGCCAGAAGCTCACAAGACTACCATCGCTACGAGCAGTACTTC. It codes for CARSSQDYHRYEQYF. The chain recombines TRBV7-5 with TRBJ2-7; TRBD2 is taken as the D call from the table, unchecked against the DNA. TRBV7-5 is annotated as a pseudogene. The CDR3 is 15 residues long.

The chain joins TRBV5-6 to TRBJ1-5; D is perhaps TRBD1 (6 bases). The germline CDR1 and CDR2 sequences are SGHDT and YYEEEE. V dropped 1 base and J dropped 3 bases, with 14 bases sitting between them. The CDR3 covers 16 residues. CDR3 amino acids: CASSLRGAPLNQPQHF. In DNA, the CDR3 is TGTGCCAGCAGCTTGAGGGGGGCCCCCCTCAATCAGCCCCAGCATTTT.

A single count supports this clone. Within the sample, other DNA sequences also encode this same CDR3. CDR3 sequence (DNA): TGTGCCAGCAGTTTCCTCCTTGAGACAGATACGCAGTATTTT. Translating gives CASSFLLETDTQYF. The gene calls are TRBV7-9 and TRBJ2-3; D is undetermined. Trimming took 6 bases from V and 3 from J, leaving 13 bases between them. CDR3 length: 14 residues. Per the germline V gene, CDR1 is SEHNR and CDR2 is FQNEAQ (reference sequence).

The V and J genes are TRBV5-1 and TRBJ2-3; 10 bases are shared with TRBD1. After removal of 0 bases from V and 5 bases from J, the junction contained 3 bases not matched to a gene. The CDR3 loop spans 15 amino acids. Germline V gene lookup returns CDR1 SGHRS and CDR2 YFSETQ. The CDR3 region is CASSLEDRGLDTQYF. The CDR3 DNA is TGCGCCAGCAGCTTGGAGGACAGGGGGTTAGATACGCAGTATTTT.

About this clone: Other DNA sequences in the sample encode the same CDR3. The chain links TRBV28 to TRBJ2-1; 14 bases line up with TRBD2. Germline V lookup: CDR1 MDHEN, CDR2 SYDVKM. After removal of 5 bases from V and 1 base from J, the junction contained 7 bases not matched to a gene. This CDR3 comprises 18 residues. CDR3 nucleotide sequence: TGTGCCAGCAGTACCCGACTAGCGGGAGGGCCATCCTACAATGAGCAGTTCTTC. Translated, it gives CASSTRLAGGPSYNEQFF.

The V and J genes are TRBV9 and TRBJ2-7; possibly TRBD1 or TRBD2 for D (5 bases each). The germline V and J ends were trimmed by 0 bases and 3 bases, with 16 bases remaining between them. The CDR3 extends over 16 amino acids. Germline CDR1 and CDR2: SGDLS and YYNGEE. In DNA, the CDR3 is TGTGCCAGCAGCGTAGATGCTCGGGGCTCTTACTACGAGCAGTACTTC. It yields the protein CASSVDARGSYYEQYF.

CDR3 in DNA: TGTGCCAGTAGTCTGGCGGGAGGGCGCTCCTACGAGCAGTACTTC. Translated, it gives CASSLAGGRSYEQYF. This chain connects TRBV19 to TRBJ2-7, with 9 positions matching TRBD2. The J segment lost 0 bases and the V segment lost 5 bases, leaving 5 bases of the junction unmatched. CDR1 is LNHDA and CDR2 is SQIVND in the germline V gene (reference sequence). The CDR3 loop spans 15 amino acids.

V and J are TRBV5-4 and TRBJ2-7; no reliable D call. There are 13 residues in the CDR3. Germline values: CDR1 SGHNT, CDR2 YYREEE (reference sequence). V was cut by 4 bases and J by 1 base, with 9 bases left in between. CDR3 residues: CASSADPSYEQYF. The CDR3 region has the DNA TGTGCCAGCAGCGCTGACCCTTCCTACGAGCAGTACTTC.

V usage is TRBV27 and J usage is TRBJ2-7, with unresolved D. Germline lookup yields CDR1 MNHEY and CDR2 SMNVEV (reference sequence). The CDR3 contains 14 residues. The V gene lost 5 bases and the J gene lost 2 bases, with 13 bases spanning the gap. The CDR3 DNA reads TGTGCCAGCAGTACTGGACGGTCCCCCTACGAGCAGTACTTC. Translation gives CASSTGRSPYEQYF.

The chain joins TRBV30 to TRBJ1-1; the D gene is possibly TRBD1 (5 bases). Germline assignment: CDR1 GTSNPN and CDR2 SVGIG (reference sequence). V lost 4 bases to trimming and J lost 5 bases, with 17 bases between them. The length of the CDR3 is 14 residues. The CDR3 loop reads CAWTRQSRGTEAFF. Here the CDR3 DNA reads TGTGCCTGGACCCGACAGTCTAGAGGTACTGAAGCTTTCTTT.

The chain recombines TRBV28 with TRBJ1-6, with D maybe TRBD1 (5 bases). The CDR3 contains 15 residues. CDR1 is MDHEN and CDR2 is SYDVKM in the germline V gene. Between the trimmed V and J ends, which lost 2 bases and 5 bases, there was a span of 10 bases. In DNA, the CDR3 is TGTGCCAGCAGTTTAACAGGACCAAATAATTCACCCCTCCACTTT. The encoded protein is CASSLTGPNNSPLHF.

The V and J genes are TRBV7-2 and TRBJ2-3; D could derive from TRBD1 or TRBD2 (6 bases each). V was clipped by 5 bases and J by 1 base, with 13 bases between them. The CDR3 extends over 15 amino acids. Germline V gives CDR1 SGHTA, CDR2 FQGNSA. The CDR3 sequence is CASSARGRGTDTQYF. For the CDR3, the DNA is TGTGCCAGCAGCGCTCGGGGGCGGGGCACAGATACGCAGTATTTT. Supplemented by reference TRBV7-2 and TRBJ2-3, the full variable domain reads GAGVSQSPSNKVTEKGKDVELRCDPISGHTALYWYRQSLGQGLEFLIYFQGNSAPDKSGLPSDRFSAERTGGSVSTLTIQRTQQEDSAVYLCASSARGRGTDTQYFGPGTRLTVL.

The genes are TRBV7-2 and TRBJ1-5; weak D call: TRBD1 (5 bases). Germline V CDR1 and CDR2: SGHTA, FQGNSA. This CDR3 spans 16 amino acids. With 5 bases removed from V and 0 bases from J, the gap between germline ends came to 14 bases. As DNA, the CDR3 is TGTGCCAGCAGCGCGCGACGGGGCGATAGCAATCAGCCCCAGCATTTT. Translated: CASSARRGDSNQPQHF.

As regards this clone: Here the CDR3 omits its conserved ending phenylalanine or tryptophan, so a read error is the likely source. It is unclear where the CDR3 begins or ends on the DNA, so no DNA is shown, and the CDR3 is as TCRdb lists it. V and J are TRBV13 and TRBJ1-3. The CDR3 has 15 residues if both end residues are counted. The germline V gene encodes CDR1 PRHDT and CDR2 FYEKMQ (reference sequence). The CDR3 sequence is CASSLGPGLSNTTYS.

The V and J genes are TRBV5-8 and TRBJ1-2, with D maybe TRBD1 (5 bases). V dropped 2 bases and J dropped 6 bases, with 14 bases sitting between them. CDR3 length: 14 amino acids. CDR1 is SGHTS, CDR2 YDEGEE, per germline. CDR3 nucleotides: TGTGCCAGCAGCTTTTCAGGGACGGAACATGGCTACACCTTC. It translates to CASSFSGTEHGYTF.

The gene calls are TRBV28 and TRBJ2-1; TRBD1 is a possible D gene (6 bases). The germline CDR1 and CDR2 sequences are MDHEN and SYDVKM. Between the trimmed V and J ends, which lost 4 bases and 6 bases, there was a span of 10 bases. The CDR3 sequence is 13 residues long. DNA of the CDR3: TGTGCCAGCAGTTCCACAGGGAGCAATGAGCAGTTCTTC. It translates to CASSSTGSNEQFF. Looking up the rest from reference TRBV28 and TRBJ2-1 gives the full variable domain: DVKVTQSSRYLVKRTGEKVFLECVQDMDHENMFWYRQDPGLGLRLIYFSYDVKMKEKGDIPEGYSVSREKKERFSLILESASTNQTSMYLCASSSTGSNEQFFGPGTRLTVL.

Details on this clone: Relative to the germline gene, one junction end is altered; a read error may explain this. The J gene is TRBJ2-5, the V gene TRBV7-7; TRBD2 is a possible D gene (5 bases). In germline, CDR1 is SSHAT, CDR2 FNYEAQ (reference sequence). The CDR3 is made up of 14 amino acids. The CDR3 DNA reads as TGTGCTAGCAGCCGTACTAGTGGGCAAGAGACCCAGTACTTC. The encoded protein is CASSRTSGQETQYF.

CDR3 residues: CASTLGGLGNQPQHF. CDR3 DNA sequence: TGTGCCAGCACCCTGGGGGGTCTAGGTAATCAGCCCCAGCATTTT. The V and J genes are TRBV28 and TRBJ1-5, with D maybe TRBD1 (5 bases). The CDR3 is made up of 15 amino acids. CDR1 is MDHEN, CDR2 SYDVKM, per germline. Trimming took 7 bases from V and 4 from J, leaving 17 bases between them.